Described below is a single T cell receptor (beta chain) sequence and its context. No antigen is known for it. This sample was taken from a study of Tregs in tolerant kidney transplant recipients. CDR1 and CDR2 from the germline V gene are SGHTA and FQGNSA. With 2 bases clipped from V and 3 bases from J, the junction kept 8 bases outside the gene matches. The CDR3 is 16 residues long. The method was immunoSEQ multiplex PCR; TCRdb's version includes in-frame clones alone and lacks a portion of them. Seen here are 25,000 to 35,000 clones, over 65% observed once, and the top ten hold around 2.4%. The sequenced sample was Tregs from blood cultured with allogeneic cells. This chain links TRBV7-2 with TRBJ2-3, with TRBD2 identical over 7 bases. This TCR was sampled from a human donor in good health. The CDR3 protein is CASSLLLMRGTDTQYF. The CDR3 nucleotides are TGTGCCAGCAGCTTACTACTAATGCGGGGGACAGATACGCAGTATTTT. Based on the CDR3 plus reference TRBV7-2 and TRBJ2-3, the full variable domain is GAGVSQSPSNKVTEKGKDVELRCDPISGHTALYWYRQSLGQGLEFLIYFQGNSAPDKSGLPSDRFSAERTGGSVSTLTIQRTQQEDSAVYLCASSLLLMRGTDTQYFGPGTRLTVL.